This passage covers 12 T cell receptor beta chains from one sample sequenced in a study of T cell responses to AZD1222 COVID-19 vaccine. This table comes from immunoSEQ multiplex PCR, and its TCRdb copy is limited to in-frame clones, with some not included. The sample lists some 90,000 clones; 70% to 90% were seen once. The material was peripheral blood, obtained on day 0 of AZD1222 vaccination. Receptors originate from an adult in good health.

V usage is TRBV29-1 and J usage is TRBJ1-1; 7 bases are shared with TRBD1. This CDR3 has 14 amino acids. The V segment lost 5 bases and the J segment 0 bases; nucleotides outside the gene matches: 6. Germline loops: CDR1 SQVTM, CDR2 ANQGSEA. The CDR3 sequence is CSVNRGQLNTEAFF. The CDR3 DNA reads TGCAGCGTTAATAGGGGGCAGCTGAACACTGAAGCTTTCTTT. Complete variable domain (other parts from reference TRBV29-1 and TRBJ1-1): SAVISQKPSRDICQRGTSLTIQCQVDSQVTMMFWYRQQPGQSLTLIATANQGSEATYESGFVIDKFPISRPNLTFSTLTVSNMSPEDSSIYLCSVNRGQLNTEAFFGQGTRLTVV.

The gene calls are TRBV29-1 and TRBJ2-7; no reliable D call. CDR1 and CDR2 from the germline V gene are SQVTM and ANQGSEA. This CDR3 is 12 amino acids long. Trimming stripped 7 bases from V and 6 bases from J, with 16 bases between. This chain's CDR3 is CSAVEEFVEQYF. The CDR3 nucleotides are TGCAGCGCCGTAGAAGAATTCGTCGAGCAGTACTTC.

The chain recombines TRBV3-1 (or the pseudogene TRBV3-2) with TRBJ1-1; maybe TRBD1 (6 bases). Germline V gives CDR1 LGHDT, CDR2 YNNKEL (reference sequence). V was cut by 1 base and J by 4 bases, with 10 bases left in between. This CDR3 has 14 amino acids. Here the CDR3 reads CASSQGLGATEAFF. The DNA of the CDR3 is TGTGCCAGCAGCCAAGGTTTGGGGGCCACTGAAGCTTTCTTT.

The CDR3 region has the DNA TGCAGCGTTGAAGAGTTTAGAACAGGAACGAATGGCTACACCTTC. Translating gives CSVEEFRTGTNGYTF. The chain links TRBV29-1 to TRBJ1-2; TRBD1 might be the D (5 bases). V gave up 0 bases and J gave up 6 bases, with 17 bases separating them. The CDR3 consists of 15 residues. From germline, CDR1 is SQVTM and CDR2 ANQGSEA.

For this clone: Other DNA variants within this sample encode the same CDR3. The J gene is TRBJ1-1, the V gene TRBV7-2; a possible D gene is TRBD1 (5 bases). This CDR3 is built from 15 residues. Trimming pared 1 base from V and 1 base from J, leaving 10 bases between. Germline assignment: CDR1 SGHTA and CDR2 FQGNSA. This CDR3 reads CASSLEDSTNTEAFF. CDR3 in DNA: TGTGCCAGCAGCTTAGAAGACAGCACGAACACTGAAGCTTTCTTT.

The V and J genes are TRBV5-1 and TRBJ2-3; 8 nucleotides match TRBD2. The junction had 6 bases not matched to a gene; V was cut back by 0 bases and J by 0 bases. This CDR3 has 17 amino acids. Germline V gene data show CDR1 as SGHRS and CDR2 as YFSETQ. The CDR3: CASSLAGGAQSTDTQYF. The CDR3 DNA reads TGCGCCAGCAGCTTGGCCGGGGGGGCCCAAAGCACAGATACGCAGTATTTT.

The CDR3 DNA sequence: TGTGCCAGCAGCGTAGGACAGAGCTCCTACGAGCAGTACTTC. Its translation: CASSVGQSSYEQYF. The chain joins TRBV9 to TRBJ2-7; the D gene is possibly TRBD1 (5 bases). Trimming pared 0 bases from V and 0 bases from J, leaving 7 bases between. Germline V lookup: CDR1 SGDLS, CDR2 YYNGEE. The CDR3 contains 14 residues.

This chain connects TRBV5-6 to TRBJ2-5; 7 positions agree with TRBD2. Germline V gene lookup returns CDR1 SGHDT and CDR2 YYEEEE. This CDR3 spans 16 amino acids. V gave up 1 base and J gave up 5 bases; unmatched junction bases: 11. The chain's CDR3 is CASSLIQRGLGETQYF. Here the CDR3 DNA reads TGTGCCAGCAGCTTGATCCAGCGGGGCTTGGGGGAGACCCAGTACTTC.

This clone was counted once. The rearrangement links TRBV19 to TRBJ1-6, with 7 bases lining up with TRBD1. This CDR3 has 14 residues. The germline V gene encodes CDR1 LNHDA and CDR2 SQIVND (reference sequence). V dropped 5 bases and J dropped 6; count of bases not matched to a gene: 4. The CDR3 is CASSETGSNSPLHF. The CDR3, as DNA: TGTGCCAGTAGTGAGACAGGGAGTAATTCACCCCTCCACTTT.

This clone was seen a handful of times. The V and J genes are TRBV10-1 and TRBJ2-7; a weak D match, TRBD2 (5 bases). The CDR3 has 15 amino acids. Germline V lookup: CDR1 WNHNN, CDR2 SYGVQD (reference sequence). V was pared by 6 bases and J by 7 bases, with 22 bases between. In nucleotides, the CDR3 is TGCGCCAGCAGAAAGTCCGCAGGACTGTCCCTAGAGCAGTACTTC. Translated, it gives CASRKSAGLSLEQYF.

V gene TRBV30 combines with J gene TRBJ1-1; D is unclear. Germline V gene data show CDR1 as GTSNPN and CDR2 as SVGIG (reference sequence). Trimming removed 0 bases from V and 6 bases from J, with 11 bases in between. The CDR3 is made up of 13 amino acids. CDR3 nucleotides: TGTGCCTGGAGTGTACGCGTGACCGCTGAAGCTTTCTTT. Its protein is CAWSVRVTAEAFF.

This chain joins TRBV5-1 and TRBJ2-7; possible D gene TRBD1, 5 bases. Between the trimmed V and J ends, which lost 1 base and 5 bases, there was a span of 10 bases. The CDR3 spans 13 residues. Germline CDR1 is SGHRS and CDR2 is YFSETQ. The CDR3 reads CASSLSRANEQYF. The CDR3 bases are TGCGCCAGCAGCTTGTCCAGGGCCAACGAGCAGTACTTC.